This TCR beta chain comes out of a study of long-term antiretroviral therapy in people with HIV. Trimming took off 0 bases at V and 7 bases at J, with 14 bases between the two ends. CDR3 length equals 15 residues. The germline V gene encodes CDR1 SGDLS and CDR2 YYNGEE. Cryopreserved PBMC, at roughly 0.85-10 million per sample, were present before DNA extraction. Researchers report immunoSEQ v3.0 was run at survey level. Repertoires were generated with immunoSEQ multiplex PCR, while TCRdb's copy carries only in-frame clones and drops some. The sample contains about 17,000 clones, approximately 89% of which appear only once. Study-level points and caveats: Repertoire dominance by clones expanded before ART was seen at all time points.

Notes on this clone: What it binds is unknown.

The V and J genes are TRBV9 and TRBJ1-5; D is possibly TRBD1 (6 bases). The sample consisted of unsorted PBMCs, taken 0.6 years after starting antiretroviral therapy. The receptor's source is a woman in her forties with HIV. DNA of the CDR3: TGTGCCAGCAGCGTAGAAGGGGGGGGTGGCCAGCCCCAGCATTTT. Translation: CASSVEGGGGQPQHF.